Listed here are 9 T cell receptor beta chains from one sample, sequenced in a study of T cell responses to AZD1222 COVID-19 vaccine. TCRdb's table, derived via immunoSEQ multiplex PCR, lists solely in-frame clones and lacks some. The table shows approximately 120,000 clones, with approximately 91% occurring only once. Sample: peripheral blood, taken on day 0 of MenACWY control vaccination. The receptors shown here come from an adult in good health.

The CDR3 protein is CASSAGQDYEQYF. CDR3 nucleotides: TGTGCCAGTAGTGCGGGACAGGACTACGAGCAGTACTTC. The gene calls are TRBV19 and TRBJ2-7, with 8 bases matching TRBD1. Germline V gene lookup returns CDR1 LNHDA and CDR2 SQIVND (reference sequence). The CDR3 runs 13 residues. The V gene end was trimmed by 5 bases and the J gene end by 3 bases; junction bases not matched to a gene: 3.

The V gene is TRBV11-3, the J gene TRBJ2-1; maybe TRBD1 (5 bases). This CDR3 region has 13 residues. V lost 1 base and J 11 bases, leaving 12 bases between the germline ends. CDR1 SGHNT and CDR2 YENEEA come from the germline V gene. The CDR3 region is CASSLGTLGKQFF. The CDR3 DNA is TGTGCCAGCAGCTTAGGGACACTGGGAAAGCAGTTCTTC.

This clone was seen only once. This CDR3 is CASSLTNEQFF. CDR3 nucleotides: TGTGCCAGCAGTTTAACGAATGAGCAGTTCTTC. The rearrangement links TRBV27 to TRBJ2-1; D ambiguous. V lost 2 bases and J lost 7, with 3 bases in between. The CDR3 covers 11 residues. CDR1 is MNHEY and CDR2 is SMNVEV in the germline V gene (reference sequence).

V and J are TRBV4-3 and TRBJ1-2, with D perhaps matching TRBD1 (5 bases). Trimming took 0 bases from V and 4 from J, leaving 15 bases between them. Germline-derived CDR1 and CDR2 are LGHNA and YSLEER. This CDR3 has 16 residues. The DNA of the CDR3 is TGCGCCAGCAGCCAAGATCCGACAGCGGGCCGCTATGGCTACACCTTC. Translating gives CASSQDPTAGRYGYTF.

V gene TRBV15 combines with J gene TRBJ2-1; no reliable D call. Trimming shortened V by 2 bases and J by 0 bases, and 17 bases separated the two germline ends. Per the germline V gene, CDR1 is LNHNV and CDR2 is YYDKDF (reference sequence). The CDR3 runs 18 residues. CDR3 in amino acids: CATSRLPLGQSSYNEQFF. The CDR3 region has the DNA TGTGCCACCAGCAGACTCCCCCTAGGTCAAAGCTCCTACAATGAGCAGTTCTTC.

This clone was detected only a few times. The chain joins TRBV4-3 to TRBJ2-7; D remains ambiguous. Trimming took 0 bases from V and 4 from J, leaving 22 bases between them. Germline V gene lookup returns CDR1 LGHNA and CDR2 YSLEER. This CDR3 has 18 amino acids. CDR3 DNA: TGCGCCAGCAGCCAAGATCAAAACGGTAGCCCGGACCTTTACGAGCAGTACTTC. Translation: CASSQDQNGSPDLYEQYF.

The chain carries TRBV9 and TRBJ2-5; 10 nucleotides agree with TRBD2. CDR1 is SGDLS and CDR2 is YYNGEE in the germline V gene. The CDR3 extends over 17 amino acids. V trimming: 0 bases; J trimming: 5 bases; junction bases outside the gene matches: 10. The CDR3 nucleotides are TGTGCCAGCAGCGTAGATAGCGGGAGGCAGGCGGGGGAGACCCAGTACTTC. It is translated as CASSVDSGRQAGETQYF.

The DNA for the CDR3 is TGTGCCAGCAGACCACTTAGGGAGGGGACTGAAGCTTTCTTT. Translating it yields CASRPLREGTEAFF. The chain links TRBV6-5 to TRBJ1-1; possibly TRBD1 for D (5 bases). The CDR3 consists of 14 residues. In germline, CDR1 is MNHEY, CDR2 SVGAGI. The V end lost 6 bases, the J end lost 5 bases, and 16 bases lay between the germline ends.

V is TRBV9 and J is TRBJ1-2; 9 bases line up with TRBD1. This CDR3 has 15 amino acids. The V and J ends lost 6 bases and 1 base, in that order; junction bases with no gene match: 7. Looked up from germline, CDR1 is SGDLS and CDR2 is YYNGEE. This CDR3 reads CASKAPGQGNYGYTF. CDR3 coding DNA: TGTGCCAGCAAAGCTCCGGGACAGGGTAACTATGGCTACACCTTC.